This TCR beta chain came from a study of beta chain features in type 1 diabetes. Expressed TCRB transcripts got sequenced, as all isolated RNA was reverse transcribed. Assay used: immunoSEQ multiplex PCR; TCRdb lists only in-frame clones, some missing. The repertoire has about 140,000 clones, 6.9% of them found once; the top ten carry around 1.5%. V lost 0 bases and J lost 5; bases outside the gene matches: 10. The CDR3 runs 17 residues. Per the germline V gene, CDR1 is MGHRA and CDR2 is YSYEKL. This clonotype was obtained from a woman under 40 in good health. The chain recombines TRBV4-1 with TRBJ2-7, with 10 positions matching TRBD2. Sequencing used central memory CD4+ T cells from blood. DNA of the CDR3: TGCGCCAGCAGCCAAGATCCTAGCGGGAGCCCTCCGAACGAGCAGTACTTC. Its protein is CASSQDPSGSPPNEQYF.